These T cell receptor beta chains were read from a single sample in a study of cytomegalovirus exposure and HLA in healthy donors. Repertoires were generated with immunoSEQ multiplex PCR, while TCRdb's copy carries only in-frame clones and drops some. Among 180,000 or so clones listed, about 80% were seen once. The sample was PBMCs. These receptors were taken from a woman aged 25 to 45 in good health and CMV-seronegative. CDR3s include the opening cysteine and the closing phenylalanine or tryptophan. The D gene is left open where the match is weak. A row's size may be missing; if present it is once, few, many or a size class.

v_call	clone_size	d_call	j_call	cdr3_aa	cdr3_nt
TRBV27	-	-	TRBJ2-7	CASSLLRGPTYEQYF	TGTGCCAGCAGTCTACTGCGAGGGCCCACCTACGAGCAGTACTTC
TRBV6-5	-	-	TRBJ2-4	CATWNIGGNIQYF	TGTGCCACCTGGAACATCGGGGGAAACATTCAGTACTTC
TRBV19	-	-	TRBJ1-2	CASSKTVNYGYTF	TGTGCCAGTAGTAAGACAGTAAACTATGGCTACACCTTC
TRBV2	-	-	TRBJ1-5	CASRREANQPQHF	TGTGCCAGCAGGCGAGAGGCGAATCAGCCCCAGCATTTT
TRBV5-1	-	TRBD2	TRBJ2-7	CASSPSVVGGTEYEQYF	TGCGCCAGCAGCCCTTCCGTGGTGGGGGGGACTGAATACGAGCAGTACTTC
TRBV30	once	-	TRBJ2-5	CAWSSRNNLGETQYF	TGTGCCTGGAGTTCGAGAAATAACCTCGGAGAGACCCAGTACTTC
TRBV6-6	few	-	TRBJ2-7	CASSYRGEQYF	TGTGCCAGCAGTTATCGGGGCGAGCAGTACTTC
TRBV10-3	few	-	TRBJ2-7	CAISAGTPYYEQYF	TGTGCCATCAGTGCCGGGACTCCGTACTACGAGCAGTACTTC
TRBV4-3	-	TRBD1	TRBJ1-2	CASSQTTGGSIYGYTF	TGCGCCAGCAGCCAAACGACAGGGGGCTCTATATATGGCTACACCTTC
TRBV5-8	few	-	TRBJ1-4	CASSRGQQNNEKLFF	TGTGCCAGCAGCCGTGGACAGCAAAACAATGAAAAACTGTTTTTT
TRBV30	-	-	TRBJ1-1	CAWTTPGEAFF	TGTGCCTGGACCACCCCGGGAGAAGCTTTCTTT
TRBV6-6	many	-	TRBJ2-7	CASTRGASAYEQYF	TGTGCCAGCACTCGGGGAGCTTCAGCCTACGAGCAGTACTTC
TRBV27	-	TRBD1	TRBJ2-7	CASTNGPGQGIIPSYEQYF	TGTGCCAGCACCAATGGGCCGGGACAGGGAATAATCCCTTCCTACGAGCAGTACTTC
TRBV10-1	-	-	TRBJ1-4	CAPAGRPNEKLFF	TGCGCCCCGGCGGGACGGCCGAATGAAAAACTGTTTTTT
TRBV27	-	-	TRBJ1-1	CASSPGPNTEAFF	TGTGCCAGCAGTCCAGGGCCGAACACTGAAGCTTTCTTT
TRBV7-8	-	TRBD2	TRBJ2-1	CASSPGGGSYNEQFF	TGTGCCAGCAGCCCCGGGGGGGGCAGTTACAATGAGCAGTTCTTC
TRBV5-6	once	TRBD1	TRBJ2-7	CASRPSGTGGHEQYF	TGTGCCAGCCGACCGTCCGGGACAGGGGGCCACGAGCAGTACTTC
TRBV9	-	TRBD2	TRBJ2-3	CASSVGTSGLRDTQYF	TGTGCCAGCAGCGTAGGGACTAGCGGGCTTCGGGATACGCAGTATTTT
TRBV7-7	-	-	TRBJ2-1	CASSFSPEVGEQFF	TGTGCTAGCAGCTTCAGCCCGGAGGTAGGTGAGCAGTTCTTC
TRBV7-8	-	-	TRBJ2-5	CASSRGGARAETQYF	TGTGCCAGCAGCCGAGGGGGTGCGAGGGCAGAGACCCAGTACTTC
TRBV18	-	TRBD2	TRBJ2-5	CASSPRASGGREETQYF	TGTGCCAGCTCACCGAGGGCTAGCGGGGGCCGGGAAGAGACCCAGTACTTC
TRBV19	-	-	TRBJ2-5	CASSPSQAQETQYF	TGTGCCAGTAGTCCCAGTCAGGCCCAAGAGACCCAGTACTTC
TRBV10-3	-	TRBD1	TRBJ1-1	CATSGTGSTEAFF	TGTGCCACCTCCGGGACAGGGTCCACTGAAGCTTTCTTT
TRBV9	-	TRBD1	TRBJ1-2	CASGRQGRPTNYGYTF	TGTGCCAGCGGACGACAGGGTAGACCCACTAACTATGGCTACACCTTC
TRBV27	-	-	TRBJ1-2	CASHGMGADYGYTF	TGTGCATCCCACGGTATGGGGGCGGACTATGGCTACACCTTC
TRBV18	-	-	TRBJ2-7	CASSPPTGEQYF	TGTGCCAGCTCACCCCCGACGGGTGAGCAGTACTTC
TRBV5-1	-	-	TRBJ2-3	CAGGDGATDTQYF	TGCGCCGGCGGGGACGGGGCCACAGATACGCAGTATTTT
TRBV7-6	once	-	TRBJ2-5	CASSPRGETQYF	TGTGCCAGCAGCCCCAGAGGGGAGACCCAGTACTTC
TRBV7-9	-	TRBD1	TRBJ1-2	CASSAGTGVGYTF	TGTGCCAGCAGCGCCGGGACAGGGGTAGGCTACACCTTC
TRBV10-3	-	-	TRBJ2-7	CAITTAQGTYEQYF	TGTGCCATCACCACAGCGCAGGGAACCTACGAGCAGTACTTC
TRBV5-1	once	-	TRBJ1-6	CASSLENRANSPLHF	TGCGCCAGCAGCTTGGAGAACAGGGCTAATTCACCCCTCCACTTT
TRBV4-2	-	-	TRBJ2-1	CASSQDIQGGGPYNEQFF	TGTGCCAGCAGCCAAGATATTCAGGGCGGGGGCCCCTACAATGAGCAGTTCTTC
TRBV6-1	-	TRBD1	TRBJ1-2	CASRRGEGAVGYTF	TGTGCCAGCAGGCGAGGTGAGGGGGCGGTTGGCTACACCTTC
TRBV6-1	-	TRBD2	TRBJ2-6	CASSPGGAGANVLTF	TGTGCCAGCAGTCCCGGGGGGGCTGGGGCCAACGTCCTGACTTTC
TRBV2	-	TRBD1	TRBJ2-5	CASSYDRGLRETQYF	TGTGCCAGCAGTTATGACAGGGGGCTTCGGGAGACCCAGTACTTC
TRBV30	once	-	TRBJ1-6	CAWSMGARDSPLHF	TGTGCCTGGAGTATGGGGGCAAGGGATTCACCCCTCCACTTT
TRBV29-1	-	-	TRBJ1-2	CSVEDWQGKGYTF	TGCAGCGTTGAAGATTGGCAGGGGAAGGGCTACACCTTC
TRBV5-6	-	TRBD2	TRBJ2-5	CASSSPRLAGKETQYF	TGTGCCAGCAGCTCTCCGAGACTAGCGGGCAAGGAGACCCAGTACTTC
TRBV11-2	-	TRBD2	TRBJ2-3	CASSRRLAGGRTDTQYF	TGTGCCAGCAGCCGGAGGCTAGCGGGGGGGCGCACAGATACGCAGTATTTT
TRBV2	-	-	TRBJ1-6	CASRAGQGDTLHF	TGTGCCAGCAGAGCGGGGCAGGGTGACACCCTCCACTTT
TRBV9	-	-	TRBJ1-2	CASSPRGGAVGGYAF	TGTGCCAGCAGCCCCCGAGGGGGGGCAGTGGGAGGCTACGCCTTC
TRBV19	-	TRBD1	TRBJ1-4	CASSRGTADNEKLFF	TGTGCCAGTAGCCGTGGGACAGCAGACAATGAAAAACTGTTTTTT
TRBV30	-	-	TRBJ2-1	CAWSVSRGTPYNEQFF	TGTGCCTGGAGTGTAAGCAGGGGAACCCCTTACAATGAGCAGTTCTTC
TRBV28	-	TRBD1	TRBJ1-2	CASVIPGQNYGYTF	TGTGCCAGCGTTATACCGGGACAGAACTATGGCTACACCTTC
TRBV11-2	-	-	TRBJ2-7	CASSLLGHGSYEQYF	TGTGCCAGCAGCCTCTTAGGACACGGCTCCTACGAGCAGTACTTC
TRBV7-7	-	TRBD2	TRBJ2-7	CASSPSGGGEQYF	TGTGCTAGCAGCCCATCGGGGGGAGGCGAGCAGTACTTC
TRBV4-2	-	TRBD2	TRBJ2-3	CASSLSRGTSGGSSTDTQYF	TGTGCCAGCAGCCTGAGCCGAGGGACTAGCGGGGGATCTAGCACAGATACGCAGTATTTT
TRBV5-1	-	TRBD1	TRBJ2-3	CASSSDRGKSTDTQYF	TGCGCCAGCAGCTCCGACAGGGGGAAGAGCACAGATACGCAGTATTTT
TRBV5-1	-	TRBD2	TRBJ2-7	CASSPRLAGGRSYEQYF	TGCGCCAGCAGCCCCCGACTAGCGGGGGGACGCAGCTACGAGCAGTACTTC
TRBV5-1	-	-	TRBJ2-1	CASSFGYNEQFF	TGCGCCAGCAGTTTCGGTTACAATGAGCAGTTCTTC
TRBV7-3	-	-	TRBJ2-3	CASSPGPSTDTQYF	TGTGCCAGCAGCCCTGGGCCCTCCACAGATACGCAGTATTTT
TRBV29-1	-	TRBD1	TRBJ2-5	CSVEPQGWETQYF	TGCAGCGTTGAACCACAGGGGTGGGAGACCCAGTACTTC
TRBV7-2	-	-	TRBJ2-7	CASSLRGGDYEQYF	TGTGCCAGCAGCTTAAGGGGGGGCGACTACGAGCAGTACTTC